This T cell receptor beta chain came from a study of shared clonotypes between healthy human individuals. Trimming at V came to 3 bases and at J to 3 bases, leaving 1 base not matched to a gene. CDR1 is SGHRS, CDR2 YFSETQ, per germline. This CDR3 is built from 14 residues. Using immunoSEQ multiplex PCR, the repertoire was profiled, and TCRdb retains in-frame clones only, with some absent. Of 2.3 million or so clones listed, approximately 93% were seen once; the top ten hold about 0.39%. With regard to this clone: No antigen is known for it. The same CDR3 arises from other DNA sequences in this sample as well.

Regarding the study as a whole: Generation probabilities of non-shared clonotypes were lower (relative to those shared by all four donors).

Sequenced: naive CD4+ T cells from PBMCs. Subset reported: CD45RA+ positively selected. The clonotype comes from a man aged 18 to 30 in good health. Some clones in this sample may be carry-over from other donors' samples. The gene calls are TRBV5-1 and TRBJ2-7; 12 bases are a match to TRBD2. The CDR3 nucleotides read TGCGCCAGCAGCTCGGGACTAGCGGGCTACGAGCAGTACTTC. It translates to CASSSGLAGYEQYF.